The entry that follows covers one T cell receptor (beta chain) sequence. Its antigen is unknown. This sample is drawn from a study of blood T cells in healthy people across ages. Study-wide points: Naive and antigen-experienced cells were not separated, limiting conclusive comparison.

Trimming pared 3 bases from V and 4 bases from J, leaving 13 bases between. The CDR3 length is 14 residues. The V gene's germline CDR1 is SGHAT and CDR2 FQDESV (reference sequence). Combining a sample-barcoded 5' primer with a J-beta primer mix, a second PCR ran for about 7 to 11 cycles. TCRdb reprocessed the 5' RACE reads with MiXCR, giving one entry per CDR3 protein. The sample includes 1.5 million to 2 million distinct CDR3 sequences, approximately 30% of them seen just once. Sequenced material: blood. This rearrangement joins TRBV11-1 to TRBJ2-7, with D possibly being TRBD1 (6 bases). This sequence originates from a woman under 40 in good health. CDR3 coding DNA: TGTGCCAGCAGCTTCTCAGGGGTTGCGTACGAGCAGTACTTC. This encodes CASSFSGVAYEQYF.